These 24 T cell receptor beta chains were sequenced from one sample in a study of blood T cell repertoires in COVID-19. Here immunoSEQ multiplex PCR was the method, and the copy in TCRdb shows in-frame clones only, minus some. The table shows approximately 50,000 clones, with approximately 82% occurring only once. The sequencing sample was made of peripheral blood. These TCRs come from a human donor in a cohort sampled during active COVID-19.

The V gene is TRBV19, the J gene TRBJ2-5; tentatively, D is TRBD1 (5 bases). This CDR3 has 14 amino acids. The V end lost 1 base, the J end lost 4 bases, and 10 bases lay between the germline ends. Germline assignment: CDR1 LNHDA and CDR2 SQIVND (reference sequence). CDR3 in amino acids: CASSIGAGSETQYF. DNA of the CDR3: TGTGCCAGTAGTATAGGTGCAGGGTCAGAGACCCAGTACTTC.

This chain uses TRBV6-5 with TRBJ1-1; D might be TRBD1 (6 bases). Germline V CDR1 and CDR2: MNHEY, SVGAGI. The CDR3 has 14 residues. V was shortened by 6 bases and J by 0 bases, with 11 bases between the two germline ends. CDR3 protein: CASRPGQMNTEAFF. Here the CDR3 DNA reads TGTGCCAGCAGACCGGGACAAATGAACACTGAAGCTTTCTTT.

Points on this clone: Different DNA sequences within this sample yield the same CDR3. The gene calls are TRBV6-1 and TRBJ1-5; D call uncertain. The V and J ends lost 3 bases and 4 bases respectively, with 19 bases between them. Germline V gives CDR1 MNHNS, CDR2 SASEGT. There are 17 residues in the CDR3. CDR3 sequence (DNA): TGTGCCAGCAGTGATGGTCCGGACTTCTCCTTTAATCAGCCCCAGCATTTT. Encoded protein: CASSDGPDFSFNQPQHF.

The chain has TRBV4-2 and TRBJ1-1; D might be TRBD1 (6 bases). V lost 1 base, J lost 1 base, and 10 bases lay in between. The CDR3 contains 15 residues. Germline V gives CDR1 LGHNA, CDR2 YNFKEQ. The CDR3 loop reads CASSQGVGGNTEAFF. CDR3 in DNA: TGTGCCAGCAGCCAAGGGGTAGGGGGGAACACTGAAGCTTTCTTT.

The rearrangement links TRBV19 to TRBJ2-1; the match to TRBD2 covers 7 bases. J gave up 8 bases and V 4 bases, and 5 bases lay outside the gene matches. The CDR3 length is 13 residues. CDR1 is LNHDA and CDR2 is SQIVND in the germline V gene (reference sequence). The DNA of the CDR3 is TGTGCCAGTAGTAGGGGGGAGGGTTATGAGCAGTTCTTC. Residues: CASSRGEGYEQFF.

V is TRBV29-1 and J is TRBJ1-1, with TRBD1 identical over 9 bases. The CDR3 has 16 residues. Germline loops: CDR1 SQVTM, CDR2 ANQGSEA. Trimming removed 7 bases from V and 0 bases from J; junction bases left unmatched: 12. This chain's CDR3 is CSAYPGQGMMNTEAFF. The CDR3 coding sequence is TGCAGCGCCTACCCGGGACAGGGTATGATGAACACTGAAGCTTTCTTT.

The chain joins TRBV4-2 to TRBJ2-1; 7 bases map to TRBD1. The ends lost 0 bases at V and 3 bases at J; junction bases unmatched: 11. This CDR3 region has 18 residues. Germline V gene data show CDR1 as LGHNA and CDR2 as YNFKEQ. In DNA form, the CDR3 reads TGTGCCAGCAGCCAAGATAGGCCGGGACAGAGTTTCTACAATGAGCAGTTCTTC. This codes for CASSQDRPGQSFYNEQFF.

This sequence joins TRBV10-2 and TRBJ1-5, with TRBD1 identical over 8 bases. CDR1 and CDR2 (germline): WSHSY, SAAADI. The trim removed 5 bases at V and 5 bases at J, leaving 8 bases unmatched. CDR3 size: 15 residues. CDR3 protein: CASSPGQGGYQPQHF. Here the CDR3 DNA reads TGCGCCAGCAGTCCTGGACAGGGTGGCTATCAGCCCCAGCATTTT.

This clone has only a few counts. The chain is built from TRBV20-1 and TRBJ2-3; D is perhaps TRBD2 (6 bases). Deletions cut 3 bases from V and 15 bases from J, with 34 bases between. The germline V gene encodes CDR1 DFQATT and CDR2 SNEGSKA (reference sequence). This CDR3 is built from 17 residues. The CDR3 spells CSASMGVGGSLRRPQYF. The CDR3 DNA follows: TGCAGTGCTAGTATGGGTGTGGGAGGCTCTCTTCGACGCCCACAATATTTT.

This clone was picked up a small number of times. The chain employs TRBV19 and TRBJ2-7; 10 nucleotides match TRBD1. Germline V gene lookup returns CDR1 LNHDA and CDR2 SQIVND (reference sequence). This CDR3 has 16 amino acids. The V gene end was trimmed by 4 bases and the J gene end by 2 bases; junction bases not matched to a gene: 8. The CDR3 DNA is TGTGCCAGTAGTAAGCGAGGGACAGGGGCCACCTACGAGCAGTACTTC. It specifies CASSKRGTGATYEQYF.

V usage is TRBV5-4 and J usage is TRBJ2-5, with 7 positions matching TRBD1. The CDR3 runs 14 residues. The trim removed 3 bases at V and 2 bases at J, leaving 4 bases unmatched. Germline CDR1 and CDR2: SGHNT and YYREEE (reference sequence). The CDR3 loop is CASSYRQGQETQYF. The CDR3 nucleotides are TGTGCCAGCAGCTATAGACAGGGACAAGAGACCCAGTACTTC.

The chain uses TRBV2 and TRBJ1-1; D perhaps matches TRBD1 (5 bases). The ends were cut back, 4 bases at V and 0 bases at J, with 9 bases in the middle. The CDR3 has 14 amino acids. Germline V gene sequence: CDR1 SNHLY, CDR2 FYNNEI. The CDR3 reads CASSVQVMNTEAFF. DNA for the CDR3: TGTGCCAGCAGTGTACAGGTAATGAACACTGAAGCTTTCTTT.

The J gene is TRBJ2-3, the V gene TRBV6-4, with 11 bases matching TRBD1. Germline trimming cut 3 bases from V and 4 bases from J; bases unmatched to any gene: 12. This CDR3 has 18 amino acids. Germline assignment: CDR1 MRHNA and CDR2 SNTAGT. CDR3 protein: CASSETVQMGQGADTQYF. CDR3 coding DNA: TGTGCCAGCAGTGAGACGGTTCAGATGGGACAGGGGGCAGATACGCAGTATTTT.

This chain connects TRBV5-1 to TRBJ2-1; 7 bases line up with TRBD2. CDR3 length: 14 amino acids. Looked up from germline, CDR1 is SGHRS and CDR2 is YFSETQ. With 7 bases clipped from V and 2 bases from J, the junction kept 6 bases outside the gene matches. The CDR3 coding sequence is TGCGCCAGCGACTCTAGCGGACCCTACAATGAGCAGTTCTTC. Amino acid sequence: CASDSSGPYNEQFF.

The genes are TRBV29-1 and TRBJ1-2; possible D gene TRBD1, 6 bases. V was cut by 7 bases and J by 8 bases, with 17 bases left in between. The germline gives CDR1 SQVTM, CDR2 ANQGSEA. CDR3 length equals 12 residues. The CDR3 DNA sequence: TGCAGCGCATGGGGGGGGGCCGGAGGCTACACCTTC. Amino acid sequence: CSAWGGAGGYTF.

The rearrangement uses TRBV6-5 and TRBJ2-7; 8 nucleotides agree with TRBD1. Germline CDR1 MNHEY, CDR2 SVGAGI. The CDR3 extends over 15 amino acids. Unmatched junction bases numbered 4, after V lost 0 bases and J lost 3 bases. CDR3 region: CASSYSGQGYYEQYF. CDR3 in DNA: TGTGCCAGCAGTTACTCTGGACAGGGCTACTACGAGCAGTACTTC.

This chain joins TRBV24-1 and TRBJ1-2; TRBD1 might be the D (5 bases). This CDR3 region has 14 residues. CDR1 is KGHDR and CDR2 is SFDVKD in the germline V gene. V lost 4 bases and J 5 bases, leaving 13 bases between the germline ends. This CDR3 is CATSEGASGYGYTF. Here the CDR3 DNA reads TGTGCCACCAGTGAAGGGGCCTCTGGGTATGGCTACACCTTC.

The rearrangement links TRBV12-5 to TRBJ2-1; TRBD1 is a possible D gene (5 bases). The V end was cut by 3 bases, the J end by 0 bases, with 9 bases between. The germline gives CDR1 LGHNT, CDR2 FRNRAP. The CDR3 runs 15 residues. DNA for the CDR3: TGTGCTAGTGGTTTCTATACAGGCTCCTACAATGAGCAGTTCTTC. Its translation is CASGFYTGSYNEQFF.

The chain combines TRBV2 with TRBJ1-4; 8 nucleotides align to TRBD1. The CDR3 spans 14 residues. CDR1 SNHLY and CDR2 FYNNEI come from the germline V gene. V was clipped by 6 bases and J by 7 bases; unmatched bases: 7. For the CDR3, the DNA is TGTGCCAGCAGGGACAGGGTTGGAGTTGAAAAACTGTTTTTT. Translating it yields CASRDRVGVEKLFF.

The V gene is TRBV7-3, the J gene TRBJ2-2, with D tentatively TRBD2 (6 bases). The CDR3 covers 16 residues. Germline-derived CDR1 and CDR2 are SGHTA and FQGTGA. The germline V and J ends were trimmed by 0 bases and 1 base, with 9 bases remaining between them. CDR3 in DNA: TGTGCCAGCAGCTTAACAGTGACTAGGAACACCGGGGAGCTGTTTTTT. This encodes CASSLTVTRNTGELFF. Full variable domain (outside the CDR3, taken from reference TRBV7-3 and TRBJ2-2): GAGVSQTPSNKVTEKGKYVELRCDPISGHTALYWYRQSLGQGPEFLIYFQGTGAADDSGLPNDRFFAVRPEGSVSTLKIQRTERGDSAVYLCASSLTVTRNTGELFFGEGSRLTVL.

The rearrangement joins TRBV6-4 to TRBJ2-1; the match to TRBD1 covers 7 bases. Per germline, CDR1 MRHNA and CDR2 SNTAGT. The CDR3 spans 16 residues. V was pared by 0 bases and J by 5 bases, with 7 bases of the junction left unmatched. This CDR3 is CASSDSNHRGNNEQFF. The CDR3 nucleotides read TGTGCCAGCAGTGACTCAAACCACAGGGGTAACAATGAGCAGTTCTTC.

The CDR3 sequence is CASSKARSGELFF. The CDR3 nucleotides are TGTGCCAGCAGTAAGGCTAGATCGGGGGAGCTGTTTTTT. The V gene is TRBV25-1, the J gene TRBJ2-2; D remains ambiguous. V was shortened by 5 bases and J by 8 bases, with 12 bases between the two germline ends. The germline gives CDR1 MGHDK, CDR2 SYGVNS. This CDR3 is built from 13 residues. Together with reference TRBV25-1 and TRBJ2-2, the CDR3 gives the full variable domain: EADIYQTPRYLVIGTGKKITLECSQTMGHDKMYWYQQDPGMELHLIHYSYGVNSTEKGDLSSESTVSRIRTEHFPLTLESARPSHTSQYLCASSKARSGELFFGEGSRLTVL.

This clone was counted only a few times. The chain combines TRBV11-1 with TRBJ2-1; TRBD2 matches at 11 bases. Germline values: CDR1 SGHAT, CDR2 FQDESV (reference sequence). This CDR3 has 15 amino acids. J was trimmed by 4 bases and V by 4 bases; bases with no gene match: 3. The CDR3 protein is CASSSIAGGYNEQFF. The CDR3 DNA follows: TGTGCCAGCAGCTCCATAGCGGGAGGGTACAATGAGCAGTTCTTC.

This chain links TRBV2 with TRBJ2-1; the D gene is possibly TRBD1 (5 bases). V lost 6 bases and J 0 bases, leaving 12 bases between the germline ends. Germline CDR1 reads SNHLY; CDR2 reads FYNNEI. The length of the CDR3 is 15 residues. CDR3 amino acids: CASRTAIRSYNEQFF. CDR3 DNA: TGTGCCAGCAGGACAGCAATCCGCTCCTACAATGAGCAGTTCTTC.